One and the same sample provided the 24 T cell receptor beta chains below, sequenced in a study of cytomegalovirus exposure and HLA in healthy donors. Primers for the PCR totalled 60 Vbeta and 13 Jbeta. Clones were read by immunoSEQ multiplex PCR, and TCRdb kept only the in-frame ones, dropping some. The profile covers 150,000 to 200,000 clones, with around 81% appearing a single time and 2% to 2.5% taken by the ten largest. Sequencing was done on a sample of PBMCs. These receptors came from a woman aged 25 to 39 in good health and CMV-seropositive.

The CDR3 sequence is CASSLTPDRNNEQFF. CDR3 sequence (DNA): TGTGCCAGCAGCTTAACCCCGGACAGAAACAATGAGCAGTTCTTC. This rearrangement joins TRBV11-2 to TRBJ2-1; D is perhaps TRBD1 (6 bases). With 2 bases removed from V and 5 bases from J, the gap between germline ends came to 13 bases. The CDR3 contains 15 residues. CDR1 and CDR2 (germline): SGHAT, FQNNGV.

The V call is TRBV28, the J call TRBJ2-5; the match to TRBD1 covers 10 bases. V lost 2 bases and J lost 4; bases outside the gene matches: 10. CDR3 length: 17 amino acids. Germline CDR1 reads MDHEN; CDR2 reads SYDVKM. CDR3 loop: CASSLRRGRDRGETQYF. The CDR3 bases are TGTGCCAGCAGTTTACGAAGGGGGAGGGACAGGGGAGAGACCCAGTACTTC.

This sequence joins TRBV28 and TRBJ1-5; D is unresolved. The CDR3 sequence is 15 residues long. Trimming cost V 6 bases and J 5 bases, with 17 bases left between them. The V gene's germline CDR1 is MDHEN and CDR2 SYDVKM. The CDR3: CASRDRGRAHQPQHF. DNA of the CDR3: TGTGCCAGCAGAGACCGCGGCAGAGCTCATCAGCCCCAGCATTTT.

The chain couples TRBV5-4 to TRBJ2-3, with 7 positions matching TRBD2. The CDR3 runs 14 residues. Germline CDR1 SGHNT, CDR2 YYREEE (reference sequence). Trimming at V came to 3 bases and at J to 6 bases, leaving 7 bases not matched to a gene. CDR3 residues: CASSSQRGGDTQYF. In nucleotides, the CDR3 is TGTGCCAGCAGCTCTCAGCGGGGTGGGGATACGCAGTATTTT. Using reference TRBV5-4 and TRBJ2-3 for the parts outside the CDR3, the full variable domain is ETGVTQSPTHLIKTRGQQVTLRCSSQSGHNTVSWYQQALGQGPQFIFQYYREEENGRGNFPPRFSGLQFPNYSSELNVNALELDDSALYLCASSSQRGGDTQYFGPGTRLTVL.

V is TRBV7-2 and J is TRBJ2-7; 7 bases are shared with TRBD1. Germline CDR1 SGHTA, CDR2 FQGNSA. After removal of 3 bases from V and 6 bases from J, the junction contained 5 bases not matched to a gene. CDR3 length: 13 amino acids. The CDR3 reads CASSFPGGREQYF. Written as DNA, the CDR3 is TGTGCCAGCAGCTTTCCAGGGGGACGCGAGCAGTACTTC.

CDR3 sequence: CASTQGSGGWETEAFF. CDR3 DNA sequence: TGTGCCAGCACCCAAGGGTCCGGAGGGTGGGAGACTGAAGCTTTCTTT. The chain is built from TRBV7-6 and TRBJ1-1; D not resolved. The CDR3 is 16 amino acids. The germline gives CDR1 SGHVS, CDR2 FNYEAQ. Trimming shortened V by 7 bases and J by 5 bases, and 23 bases separated the two germline ends.

This chain links TRBV5-6 with TRBJ2-7, with a possible D match to TRBD2 (6 bases). Germline-derived CDR1 and CDR2 are SGHDT and YYEEEE. The V end lost 4 bases, the J end lost 3 bases, and 11 bases lay between the germline ends. The CDR3 is 13 residues long. CDR3 loop: CASSRGLLYEQYF. The CDR3 DNA follows: TGTGCCAGCAGCCGGGGACTCCTCTACGAGCAGTACTTC.

This rearrangement joins TRBV5-1 to TRBJ2-5; 7 nucleotides align to TRBD2. The CDR3 sequence is 16 residues long. V shed 0 bases and J 6 bases; nucleotides not matched to a gene: 11. Per the germline V gene, CDR1 is SGHRS and CDR2 is YFSETQ. The CDR3 DNA follows: TGCGCCAGCAGCTTGGAGGCTAGCGGAGTCCCAAAGACCCAGTACTTC. Protein sequence: CASSLEASGVPKTQYF.

This chain connects TRBV19 to TRBJ1-5, with 7 bases fitting TRBD1. The CDR3 is 15 amino acids. Germline V gene data show CDR1 as LNHDA and CDR2 as SQIVND (reference sequence). V shed 0 bases and J 2 bases; nucleotides not matched to a gene: 1. CDR3 region: CASSIDGTGNQPQHF. The DNA of the CDR3 is TGTGCCAGTAGTATAGACGGGACAGGCAATCAGCCCCAGCATTTT.

The gene calls are TRBV28 and TRBJ2-1, with 9 nucleotides matching TRBD2. CDR1 is MDHEN, CDR2 SYDVKM, per germline. CDR3 size: 14 residues. V lost 10 bases to trimming and J lost 7 bases; unmatched junction nucleotides: 11. The CDR3 reads CATAMAGGRNEQFF. In DNA, the CDR3 is TGTGCCACTGCGATGGCGGGGGGGAGGAATGAGCAGTTCTTC.

This chain uses TRBV6-1 with TRBJ2-5; 7 bases line up with TRBD2. After removal of 2 bases from V and 13 bases from J, the junction contained 4 bases not matched to a gene. The V gene's germline CDR1 is MNHNS and CDR2 SASEGT. The CDR3 is made up of 11 amino acids. CDR3 coding DNA: TGTGCCAGCAGTGAATGGGAGGGGCCGTACTTC. It yields the protein CASSEWEGPYF.

The chain has TRBV30 and TRBJ1-4; D remains ambiguous. Germline lookup yields CDR1 GTSNPN and CDR2 SVGIG (reference sequence). The V end was cut by 0 bases, the J end by 13 bases, with 15 bases between. The CDR3 runs 13 residues. CDR3 sequence reads: CAWSVRTREGLFF. The CDR3 nucleotides read TGTGCCTGGAGTGTACGAACGAGGGAGGGACTGTTTTTT.

The chain has TRBV9 and TRBJ1-3; D remains unclear. CDR1 is SGDLS, CDR2 YYNGEE, per germline. This CDR3 spans 14 amino acids. V was clipped by 0 bases and J by 0 bases, with 4 bases between them. The CDR3 reads CASSVAFSGNTIYF. As DNA, the CDR3 is TGTGCCAGCAGCGTAGCCTTCTCTGGAAACACCATATATTTT. Full variable domain (missing parts from reference TRBV9 and TRBJ1-3): DSGVTQTPKHLITATGQRVTLRCSPRSGDLSVYWYQQSLDQGLQFLIQYYNGEERAKGNILERFSAQQFPDLHSELNLSSLELGDSALYFCASSVAFSGNTIYFGEGSWLTVV.

The V and J genes are TRBV2 and TRBJ1-6; tentatively, D is TRBD1 (5 bases). This CDR3 is 14 amino acids long. Per the germline V gene, CDR1 is SNHLY and CDR2 is FYNNEI. V gave up 4 bases and J gave up 10 bases, with 14 bases separating them. CDR3 residues: CASSGFGAYSPLHF. CDR3 coding DNA: TGTGCCAGCAGTGGTTTTGGGGCTTACTCACCCCTCCACTTT.

This rearrangement joins TRBV10-2 to TRBJ1-1; maybe TRBD1 (6 bases). V shed 0 bases and J shed 8 bases, with 10 bases lying between them. Germline loops: CDR1 WSHSY, CDR2 SAAADI. CDR3 size: 13 residues. CDR3 in amino acids: CASSESPGQEAFF. DNA of the CDR3: TGCGCCAGCAGTGAGTCCCCCGGACAGGAAGCTTTCTTT.

There are a few counts of this clone. This CDR3 is also generated by other DNA sequences in the sample. V usage is TRBV29-1 and J usage is TRBJ1-1; TRBD1 matches at 8 bases. J gave up 4 bases and V 2 bases, and 3 bases lay outside the gene matches. This CDR3 comprises 13 residues. Germline CDR1 is SQVTM and CDR2 is ANQGSEA. The CDR3 region is CSVERDRSTEAFF. The CDR3 DNA reads as TGCAGCGTTGAAAGGGACAGGTCCACTGAAGCTTTCTTT. Filled out from reference TRBV29-1 and TRBJ1-1, the complete variable domain reads SAVISQKPSRDICQRGTSLTIQCQVDSQVTMMFWYRQQPGQSLTLIATANQGSEATYESGFVIDKFPISRPNLTFSTLTVSNMSPEDSSIYLCSVERDRSTEAFFGQGTRLTVV.

This chain connects TRBV28 to TRBJ1-2, with 11 positions matching TRBD1. The CDR3 is 14 amino acids. Germline lookup yields CDR1 MDHEN and CDR2 SYDVKM. The trim removed 5 bases at V and 4 bases at J, leaving 3 bases unmatched. The chain's CDR3 is CASSLGTGGYGYTF. The CDR3 nucleotides are TGTGCCAGCAGTCTCGGGACAGGGGGCTATGGCTACACCTTC.

The chain recombines TRBV29-1 with TRBJ2-5; 9 bases line up with TRBD1. Germline V gene sequence: CDR1 SQVTM, CDR2 ANQGSEA. CDR3 size: 11 residues. Here the CDR3 DNA reads TGCACGGGACAGGGTGGCGAGACCCAGTACTTC. It specifies CTGQGGETQYF.

The CDR3 region is CASSQGDREKLFF. CDR3 in DNA: TGCGCCAGCAGCCAAGGGGACAGAGAAAAACTGTTTTTT. V gene TRBV4-1 combines with J gene TRBJ1-4; TRBD1 matches 7 bases. V gave up 1 base and J gave up 8 bases; unmatched junction bases: 1. Per the germline V gene, CDR1 is MGHRA and CDR2 is YSYEKL. This CDR3 contains 13 residues.

J is TRBJ1-2 and V is TRBV11-2; no firm D call. The germline V and J ends were trimmed by 1 base and 3 bases, with 3 bases remaining between them. Germline CDR1 and CDR2: SGHAT and FQNNGV. The CDR3 covers 12 residues. CDR3 residues: CASSLGDYGYTF. DNA of the CDR3: TGTGCCAGCAGCTTAGGCGACTATGGCTACACCTTC.

The chain combines TRBV10-3 with TRBJ1-6; D is unclear. The V end was cut by 6 bases, the J end by 8 bases, with 14 bases between. CDR1 and CDR2 (germline): ENHRY, SYGVKD. This CDR3 is built from 14 residues. The CDR3, as DNA: TGTGCCATCAGCGGCGGCAGCCCGGATTCACCCCTCCACTTT. Its protein is CAISGGSPDSPLHF.

The chain carries TRBV4-1 and TRBJ1-2; D ambiguous. Germline-derived CDR1 and CDR2 are MGHRA and YSYEKL. V was cut by 1 base and J by 0 bases, with 9 bases left in between. This CDR3 has 15 amino acids. This CDR3 reads CASSQVTSTNYGYTF. In DNA form, the CDR3 reads TGCGCCAGCAGCCAAGTTACCAGTACTAACTATGGCTACACCTTC.

This clone showed up just once. V is TRBV15 and J is TRBJ1-1; D unclear. Trimming shortened V by 0 bases and J by 1 base, and 6 bases separated the two germline ends. This CDR3 comprises 14 residues. Per germline, CDR1 LNHNV and CDR2 YYDKDF (reference sequence). The CDR3 here is CATSRDSWNTEAFF. DNA for the CDR3: TGTGCCACCAGCAGAGATTCTTGGAACACTGAAGCTTTCTTT.

This clone was detected a few times. The chain employs TRBV10-3 and TRBJ2-7; D unresolved. Trimming shortened V by 0 bases and J by 7 bases, and 16 bases separated the two germline ends. The CDR3 contains 15 residues. In germline, CDR1 is ENHRY, CDR2 SYGVKD. The CDR3 loop is CAISESKPTREEQYF. CDR3 nucleotides: TGTGCCATCAGTGAGTCGAAGCCAACCCGTGAAGAGCAGTACTTC.